The source of this T cell receptor (beta chain) is a study of graft-versus-host responses after intestinal transplantation. Study as a whole: The whole recipient group had anti-thymocyte globulin induction followed by tacrolimus and steroids for roughly three years.

TCRdb's table, derived via immunoSEQ multiplex PCR, lists solely in-frame clones and lacks some. The sample contains 62,000 or so clones, more than 85% of which appear only once. CDR1 MNHEY and CDR2 SMNVEV come from the germline V gene (reference sequence). The CDR3 covers 14 residues. Trimming pared 5 bases from V and 0 bases from J, leaving 8 bases between. Details on this clone: Its target is not known.

General study results and limits: Peak circulating GvH clone levels tracked with early post-transplant HvG declines. Among recipient marrow samples, GvH clones were found; some appeared first in ileum or blood.

Sample: unstimulated CD8+ T cells sorted from spleen or lymph node cells, taken before transplant. The source is a human donor who was the organ donor for an intestinal transplant. The rearrangement uses TRBV27 and TRBJ1-5; D uncertain. The CDR3 region is CASSRDYSNQPQHF. In DNA form, the CDR3 reads TGTGCCAGCAGTCGAGACTATAGCAATCAGCCCCAGCATTTT.